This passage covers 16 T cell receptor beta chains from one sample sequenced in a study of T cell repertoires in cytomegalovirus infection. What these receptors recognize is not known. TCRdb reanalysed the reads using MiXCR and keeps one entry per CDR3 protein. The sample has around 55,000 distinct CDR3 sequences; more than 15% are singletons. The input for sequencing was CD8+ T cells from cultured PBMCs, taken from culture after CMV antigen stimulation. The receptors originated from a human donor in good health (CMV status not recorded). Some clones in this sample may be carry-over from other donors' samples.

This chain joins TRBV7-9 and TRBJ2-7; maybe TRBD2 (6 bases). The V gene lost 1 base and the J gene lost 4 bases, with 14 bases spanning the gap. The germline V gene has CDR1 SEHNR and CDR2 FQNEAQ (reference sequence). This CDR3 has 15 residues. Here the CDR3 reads CASSLESLARYEQYF. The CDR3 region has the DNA TGTGCCAGCAGCTTAGAGTCCCTAGCGAGATACGAGCAGTACTTC.

The CDR3 DNA is TGTGCCAGCAGTTATTCCTCCGCCGGGACAGTAATTACCGGGGAGCTGTTTTTT. As protein: CASSYSSAGTVITGELFF. This chain uses TRBV6-5 with TRBJ2-2; 7 bases agree with TRBD1. Germline V lookup: CDR1 MNHEY, CDR2 SVGAGI. Trimming removed 3 bases from V and 5 bases from J; junction bases left unmatched: 15. CDR3 length equals 18 residues.

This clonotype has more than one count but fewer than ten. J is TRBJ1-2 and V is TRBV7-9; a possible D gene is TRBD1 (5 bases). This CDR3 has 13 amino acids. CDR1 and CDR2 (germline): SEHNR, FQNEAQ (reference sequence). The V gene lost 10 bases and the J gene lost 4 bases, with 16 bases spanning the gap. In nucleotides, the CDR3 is TGTGCCACCCAAATAGGACATGGCTATGGCTACACCTTC. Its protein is CATQIGHGYGYTF.

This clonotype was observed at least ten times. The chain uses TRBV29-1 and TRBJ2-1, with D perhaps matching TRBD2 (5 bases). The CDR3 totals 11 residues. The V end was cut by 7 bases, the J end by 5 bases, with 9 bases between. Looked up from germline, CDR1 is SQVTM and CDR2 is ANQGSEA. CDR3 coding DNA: TGCAGCGCCTGGGAGAACAATGAGCAGTTCTTC. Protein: CSAWENNEQFF.

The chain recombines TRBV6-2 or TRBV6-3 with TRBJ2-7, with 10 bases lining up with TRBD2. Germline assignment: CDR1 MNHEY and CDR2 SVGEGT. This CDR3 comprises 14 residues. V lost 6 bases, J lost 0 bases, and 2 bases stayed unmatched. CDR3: CASRGLAVSYEQYF. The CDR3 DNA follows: TGTGCCAGCAGAGGACTAGCGGTCTCCTACGAGCAGTACTTC.

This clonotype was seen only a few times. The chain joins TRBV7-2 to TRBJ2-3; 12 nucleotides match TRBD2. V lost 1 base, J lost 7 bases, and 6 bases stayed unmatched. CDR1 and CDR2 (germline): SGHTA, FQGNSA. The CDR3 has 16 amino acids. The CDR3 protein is CASSLVASGGAHTQYF. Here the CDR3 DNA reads TGTGCCAGCAGCTTAGTAGCTAGCGGGGGGGCGCATACGCAGTATTTT.

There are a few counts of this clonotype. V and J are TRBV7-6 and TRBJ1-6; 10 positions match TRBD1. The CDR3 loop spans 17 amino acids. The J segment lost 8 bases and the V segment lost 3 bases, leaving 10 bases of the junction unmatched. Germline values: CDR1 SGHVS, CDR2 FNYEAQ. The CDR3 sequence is CASSFGQGGLGHSPLHF. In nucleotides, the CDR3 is TGTGCCAGCAGCTTTGGACAGGGGGGTCTGGGGCATTCACCCCTCCACTTT. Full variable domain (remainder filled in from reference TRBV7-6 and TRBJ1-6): GAGVSQSPRYKVTKRGQDVALRCDPISGHVSLYWYRQALGQGPEFLTYFNYEAQQDKSGLPNDRFSAERPEGSISTLTIQRTEQRDSAMYRCASSFGQGGLGHSPLHFGNGTRLTVT.

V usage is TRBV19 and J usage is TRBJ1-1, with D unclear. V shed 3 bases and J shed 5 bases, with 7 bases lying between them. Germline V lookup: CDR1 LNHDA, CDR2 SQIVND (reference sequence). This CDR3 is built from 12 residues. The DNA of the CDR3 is TGTGCCAGTAGTATTTCCCAAACTGAAGCTTTCTTT. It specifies CASSISQTEAFF.

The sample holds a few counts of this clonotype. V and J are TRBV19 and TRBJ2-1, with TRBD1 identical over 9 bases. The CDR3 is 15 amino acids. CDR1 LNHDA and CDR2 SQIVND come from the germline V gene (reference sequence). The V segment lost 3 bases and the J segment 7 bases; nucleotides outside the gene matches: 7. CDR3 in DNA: TGTGCCAGTAGTATTTGGACAGGGGCAGAAAATGAGCAGTTCTTC. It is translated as CASSIWTGAENEQFF. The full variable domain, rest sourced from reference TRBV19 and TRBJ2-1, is DGGITQSPKYLFRKEGQNVTLSCEQNLNHDAMYWYRQDPGQGLRLIYYSQIVNDFQKGDIAEGYSVSREKKESFPLTVTSAQKNPTAFYLCASSIWTGAENEQFFGPGTRLTVL.

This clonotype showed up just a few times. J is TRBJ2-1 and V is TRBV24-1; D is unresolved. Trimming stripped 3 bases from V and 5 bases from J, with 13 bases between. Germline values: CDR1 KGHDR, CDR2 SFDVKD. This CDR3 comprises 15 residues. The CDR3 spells CATSDPHGYNNEQFF. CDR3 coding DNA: TGTGCCACCAGTGATCCTCACGGATACAACAATGAGCAGTTCTTC.

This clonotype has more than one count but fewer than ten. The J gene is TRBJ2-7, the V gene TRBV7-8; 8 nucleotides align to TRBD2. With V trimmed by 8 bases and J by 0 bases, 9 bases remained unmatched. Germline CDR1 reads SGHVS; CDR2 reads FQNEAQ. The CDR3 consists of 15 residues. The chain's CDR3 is CASRGGTGLSYEQYF. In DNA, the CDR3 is TGTGCCAGCCGGGGGGGGACGGGGCTCTCCTACGAGCAGTACTTC.

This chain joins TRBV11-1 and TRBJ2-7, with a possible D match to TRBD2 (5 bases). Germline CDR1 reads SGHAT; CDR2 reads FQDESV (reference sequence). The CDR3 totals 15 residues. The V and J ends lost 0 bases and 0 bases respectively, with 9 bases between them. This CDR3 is CASSLAPGYSYEQYF. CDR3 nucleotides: TGTGCCAGCAGCTTAGCCCCGGGATACTCCTACGAGCAGTACTTC.

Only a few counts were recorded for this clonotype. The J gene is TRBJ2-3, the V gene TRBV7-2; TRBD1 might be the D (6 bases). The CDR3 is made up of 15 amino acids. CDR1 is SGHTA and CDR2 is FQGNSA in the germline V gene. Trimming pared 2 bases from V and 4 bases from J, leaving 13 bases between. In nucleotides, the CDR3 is TGTGCCAGCAGCTTACGGCCACAGGGCGCAGATACGCAGTATTTT. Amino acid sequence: CASSLRPQGADTQYF.

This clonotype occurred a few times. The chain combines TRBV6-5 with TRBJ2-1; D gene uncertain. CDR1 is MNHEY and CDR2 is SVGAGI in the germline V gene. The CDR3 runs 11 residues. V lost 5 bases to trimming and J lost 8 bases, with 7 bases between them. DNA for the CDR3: TGTGCCAGCAGTCCCCCGCATGAGCAGTTCTTC. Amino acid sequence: CASSPPHEQFF.

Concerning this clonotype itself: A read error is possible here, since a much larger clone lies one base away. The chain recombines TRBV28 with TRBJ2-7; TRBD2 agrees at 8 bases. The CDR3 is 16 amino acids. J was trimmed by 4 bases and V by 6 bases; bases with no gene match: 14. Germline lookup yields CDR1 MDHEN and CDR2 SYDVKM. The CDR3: CASSSRTSWMQYEQYF. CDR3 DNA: TGTGCCAGCAGCTCCCGGACTAGCTGGATGCAATACGAGCAGTACTTC.

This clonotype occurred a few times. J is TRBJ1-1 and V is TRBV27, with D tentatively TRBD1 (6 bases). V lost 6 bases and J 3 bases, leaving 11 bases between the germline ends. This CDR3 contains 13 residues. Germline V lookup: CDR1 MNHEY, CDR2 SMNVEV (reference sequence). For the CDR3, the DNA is TGTGCCAGCAGGGTCAAGGGGGACACTGAAGCTTTCTTT. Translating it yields CASRVKGDTEAFF.